This TCR beta chain was recorded in a study of blood T cells in healthy people across ages (dated by TCRdb to about 2015). General notes on the study: In model experiments, roughly one uniquely barcoded TCR beta cDNA molecule per two T cells was captured by template switching. The donors were divided into four age groups: young (average around 15 years), middle-aged (around 37), aged (about 60) and long-lived (nearly 85). Age-related changes in TCR beta repertoire diversity were measured in the study by deep sequencing normalized with unique cDNA molecular identifiers. The study analyzed two additional independent replicas of 1 million unique cDNA reads from the same blood draw for two donors, one aged 18 to 30 and one aged 80 or older. Donors of different ages were randomly distributed across sequencing lanes to avoid experimental bias. On the study overall, not on this receptor specifically: The percentage of naive T cells measured by flow cytometry correlated strongly with observed TCR beta diversity. Because the CMV infection status of the donors was unknown, age-related changes in expanded clonotypes may potentially have been confounded. Since profiling was done on bulk unsorted PBMCs, naive and antigen-experienced compartments could not be conclusively compared. Compared with the aged group, the long-lived group had more naive CD4+ T cells, fewer expanded clones and increased TCR diversity, a pattern suggesting age selection. Total diversity estimates from one million sequenced T cells were considered lower bounds and underestimates. As age increased, observed TCR beta diversity per million T cells dropped in a roughly linear way, and a significant reduction was already evident by age 40.

In the case of this clonotype: The clone's antigen remains unknown. The sample holds no much larger clone one base away, and base qualities are not on file.

The library was obtained by 5' RACE. Reads for this sample came from an Illumina HiSeq 2500. A second roughly 6 to 11 cycle PCR used a sample-barcoded 5' primer and a J-beta primer mix. Each TCR beta cDNA molecule received a unique molecular identifier from a template-switch 5' adaptor carrying 12 random nucleotides. Each sample yielded at least 2.5 million CDR3-containing paired-end reads. First-strand cDNA was synthesized from all RNA with the Mint cDNA synthesis kit, primed by a TRBC-specific oligonucleotide. All cDNA was treated with uracil-DNA glycosylase and then went through a first 18-cycle PCR with the universal primers M1SS and BC2_uni_R. As for the original processing: Normalization of each sample was performed by random selection of 1 million high-quality reads, each carrying a distinct molecular identifier. Reads sharing molecular identifiers were discarded rather than binned into consensus sequences. MiTCR, with a Q25 quality threshold and the strictest error-elimination algorithm, was used for CDR3 identification, clonotype clustering and error correction. A nonparametric unseen species model using Euler transformation provided a lower-bound estimate of total TCR beta diversity. TCRdb reprocessed the public reads (quality trimming at Q25 with fastp, clone calling with MiXCR) and kept in-frame beta chains. Identical CDR3 protein sequences are pooled into one entry, listed with their most common genes and DNA. The V and J calls, along with clone size, are taken from TCRdb and not from the paper's own processing. The sample includes more than 800,000 distinct CDR3 sequences, with 40% to 55% observed a single time. The top ten clonotypes cover approximately 19% of the sample.

Donors were under 40 systemically healthy Caucasian individuals from Russia aged roughly 6 to 100 years. Each donor gave ten milliliters of peripheral blood, collected into EDTA-treated Vacutainer tubes. PBMCs were isolated by Ficoll-Paque density-gradient centrifugation, with at least 7 million obtained per sample. Total RNA was extracted from PBMCs with Trizol reagent, with at least 6 micrograms obtained per sample. The percentages of naive CD45RAhigh/CD27high T cells were determined by flow cytometry on a PBMC aliquot from every donor. The sequence was obtained from a woman aged 55-75 years in good health. Sequencing was done on a sample of blood.

Here the CDR3 is given as CASSFTGGSDEQYF. The DNA sequence is TGTGCCAGCAGTTTCACAGGGGGGTCCGACGAGCAGTACTTC. Recombination joined TRBV6-1 with TRBJ2-7; 8 middle bases align to TRBD1. Via the germline V gene, CDR1 is MNHNS and CDR2 SASEGT. Inclusive of the bounding cysteine and phenylalanine, the CDR3 is 14 residues long. Here the CDR3 DNA is all that survives: 42 bases in frame from base 1. The junction shows trimming of 5 bases on V and 5 bases on J, and the gene matches do not reach 8 bases of it.